The clone carrying this T cell receptor beta chain was seen a few times. The antigen is undetermined. These data come from a study of cytomegalovirus exposure and HLA in healthy donors. The overall study: Of all 398 donors who were genotyped, roughly 81% belonged to the Caucasian-associated ancestry cluster.

With 60 Vbeta and 13 Jbeta primers, the PCR was carried out. Assay used: immunoSEQ multiplex PCR; TCRdb lists only in-frame clones, some missing. This table has 250,000 or so clones, roughly 91% appearing once. Study observations and caveats: According to the study, roughly 160 TCR beta chains were cytomegalovirus-associated. Many donors shared some public TCRs, even though most TCR sequences were rare. Certain sequence variants were highly shared and formed a cluster, and this cluster was likely a sequencing artifact.

Sequencing was carried out using PBMCs. This TCR was recovered from a girl aged 2 to 10 in good health and CMV-seronegative.

In DNA form, the CDR3 reads TGTGCCTGGAGTGTACGGGGGGCGGATTCACCCCTCCACTTT. This translates into CAWSVRGADSPLHF. V is TRBV30 and J is TRBJ1-6, with D possibly matching TRBD1 (6 bases). Per germline, CDR1 GTSNPN and CDR2 SVGIG (reference sequence). The CDR3 is 14 residues long. V lost 0 bases and J 8 bases, leaving 11 bases between the germline ends.